The T cell receptor beta chain under discussion was sequenced for a study of CD8 T cells in ankylosing spondylitis. Germline CDR1 reads SGHVS; CDR2 reads FQNEAQ. The V end lost 1 base, the J end lost 6 bases, and 9 bases lay between the germline ends. This CDR3 is 13 amino acids long. TCRdb recomputed calls from the 5' RACE reads with MiXCR, one row per CDR3 protein. The data hold over 200,000 distinct CDR3 sequences, with about 11% observed a single time. This clonotype was recorded a few times. Sequenced input: blood, either unsorted or a sorted T cell fraction (not recorded which). The TCR was taken from a male donor with ankylosing spondylitis or in good health (not recorded which). The chain joins TRBV7-8 to TRBJ1-1; D is unresolved. The CDR3 DNA sequence: TGTGCCAGCAGCTTAGTAAGGGTGGCTGAAGCTTTCTTT. Its protein is CASSLVRVAEAFF.